This T cell receptor beta chain was captured by sequencing in a study of T cell responses to AZD1222 COVID-19 vaccine. This CDR3 is built from 13 residues. Trimming left V 4 bases short and J 9 bases short, with 12 bases between. Germline CDR1 KGHDR, CDR2 SFDVKD. Only in-frame clones appear in the TCRdb table, and some are missing; sequencing was by immunoSEQ multiplex PCR. The table lists 150,000 to 180,000 clones, over 80% of them singletons. The chain joins TRBV24-1 to TRBJ2-1; unclear D gene. The TCR was taken from an adult who received the AZD1222 COVID-19 vaccine. Here the sequenced sample was peripheral blood, taken 28 days after the second AZD1222 dose. The CDR3 reads CATSDPRLFEQFF. CDR3 DNA: TGTGCCACCAGTGACCCGCGGCTGTTTGAGCAGTTCTTC.